This TCR beta chain was observed in a study of tissue T cells after allogeneic stem cell transplantation. This CDR3 has 13 residues. V lost 3 bases, J lost 7 bases, and 5 bases stayed unmatched. Germline V gene lookup returns CDR1 LGHNA and CDR2 YSYQKL. A few counts support this clone. No antigen is known for it. Gene and germline names: mouse. The CDR3 end lies 1 residue beyond the end of the read and is filled in from the germline J gene. Findings of the study overall: Motif-based clustering found tissue-specific repertoire signatures shared across patients, though few clones were shared. TCR repertoires tracked anatomic similarity, regardless of disease or transplant status. The study did not identify alloreactive or antigen-specific tissue TCRs, and some clones might be persisting host cells. Tissue-detected TCR repertoire was only partly captured by blood and spleen T cells.

Some clones are missing from TCRdb's copy, which holds only in-frame ones; the method was immunoSEQ multiplex PCR. The sample consists of roughly 21,000 clones, 60% to 80% of them appearing once. Sequencing input: blood. This TCR came from a female BALB/c mouse in good health. The strain's MHC haplotype is H2-d. The chain couples TRBV2 to TRBJ2-7, with 8 positions matching TRBD2. CDR3 in amino acids: CASSQNWGREQYF. The part of the CDR3 DNA that was read is TGTGCCAGCAGCCAGAACTGGGGGCGGGAACAGTAC.